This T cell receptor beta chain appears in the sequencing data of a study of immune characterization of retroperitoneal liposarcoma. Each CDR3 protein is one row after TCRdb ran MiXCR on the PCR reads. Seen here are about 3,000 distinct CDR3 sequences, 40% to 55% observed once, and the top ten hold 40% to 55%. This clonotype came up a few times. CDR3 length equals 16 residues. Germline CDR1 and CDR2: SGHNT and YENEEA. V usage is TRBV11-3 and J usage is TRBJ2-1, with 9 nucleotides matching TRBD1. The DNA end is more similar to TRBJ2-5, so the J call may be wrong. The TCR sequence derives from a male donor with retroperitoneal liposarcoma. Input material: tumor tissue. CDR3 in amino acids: CASSLLGTGIQETQYF. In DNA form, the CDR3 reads TGTGCCAGCAGCCTTTTGGGGACAGGGATTCAAGAGACCCAGTACTTC.